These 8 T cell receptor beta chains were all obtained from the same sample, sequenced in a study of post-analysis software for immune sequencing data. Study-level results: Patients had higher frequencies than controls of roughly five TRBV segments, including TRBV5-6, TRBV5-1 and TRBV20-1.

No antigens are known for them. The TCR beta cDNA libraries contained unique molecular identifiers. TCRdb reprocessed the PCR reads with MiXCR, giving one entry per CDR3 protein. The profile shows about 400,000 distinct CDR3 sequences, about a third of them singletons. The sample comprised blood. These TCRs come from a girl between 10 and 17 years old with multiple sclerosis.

As DNA, the CDR3 is TGTGCCAGCAGTGAAGCGCTCCCAGGAGCCAAAAACATTCAGTACTTC. Its protein is CASSEALPGAKNIQYF. This chain uses TRBV2 with TRBJ2-4; no reliable D call. V was pared by 0 bases and J by 0 bases, with 9 bases between. CDR1 is SNHLY, CDR2 FYNNEI, per germline. The CDR3 has 16 amino acids.

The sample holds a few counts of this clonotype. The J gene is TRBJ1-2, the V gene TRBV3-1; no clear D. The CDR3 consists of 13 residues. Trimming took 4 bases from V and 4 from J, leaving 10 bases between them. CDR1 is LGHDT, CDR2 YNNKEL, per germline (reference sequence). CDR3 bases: TGTGCCAGCAGCCCCGGGAGTCCCTATGGCTACACCTTC. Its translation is CASSPGSPYGYTF. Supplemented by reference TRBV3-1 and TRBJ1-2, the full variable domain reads DTAVSQTPKYLVTQMGNDKSIKCEQNLGHDTMYWYKQDSKKFLKIMFSYNNKELIINETVPNRFSPKSPDKAHLNLHINSLELGDSAVYFCASSPGSPYGYTFGSGTRLTVV.

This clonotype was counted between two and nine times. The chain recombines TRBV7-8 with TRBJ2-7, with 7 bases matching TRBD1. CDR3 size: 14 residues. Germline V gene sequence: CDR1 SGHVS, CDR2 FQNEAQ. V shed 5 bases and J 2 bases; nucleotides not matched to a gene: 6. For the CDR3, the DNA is TGTGCCAGCAGCCCGGACAGGCTTACCTACGAGCAGTACTTC. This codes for CASSPDRLTYEQYF. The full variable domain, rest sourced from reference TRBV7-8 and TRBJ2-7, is GAGVSQSPRYKVAKRGQDVALRCDPISGHVSLFWYQQALGQGPEFLTYFQNEAQLDKSGLPSDRFFAERPEGSVSTLKIQRTQQEDSAVYLCASSPDRLTYEQYFGPGTRLTVT.

The CDR3, as DNA: TGTGCCAGCAGTCCAGTCGGCGGGAACACTGAAGCTTTCTTT. Translated: CASSPVGGNTEAFF. J is TRBJ1-1 and V is TRBV12-3 or TRBV12-4; D is ambiguous. Between the trimmed V and J ends, which lost 5 bases and 1 base, there was a span of 11 bases. CDR3 size: 14 residues.

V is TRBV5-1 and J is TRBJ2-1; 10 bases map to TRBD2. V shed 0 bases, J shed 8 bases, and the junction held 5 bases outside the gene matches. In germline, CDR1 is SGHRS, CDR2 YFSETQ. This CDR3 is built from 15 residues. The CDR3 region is CASSLVSGGIDEQFF. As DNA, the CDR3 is TGCGCCAGCAGCTTGGTTAGCGGGGGGATAGATGAGCAGTTCTTC.

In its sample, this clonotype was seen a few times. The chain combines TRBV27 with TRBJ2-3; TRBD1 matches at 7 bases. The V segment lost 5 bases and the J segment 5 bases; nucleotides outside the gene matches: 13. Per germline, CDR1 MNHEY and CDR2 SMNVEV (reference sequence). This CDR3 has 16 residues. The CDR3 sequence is CASSAQGVLDGDTQYF. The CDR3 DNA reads TGTGCCAGCAGTGCGCAGGGGGTTCTGGATGGAGATACGCAGTATTTT.

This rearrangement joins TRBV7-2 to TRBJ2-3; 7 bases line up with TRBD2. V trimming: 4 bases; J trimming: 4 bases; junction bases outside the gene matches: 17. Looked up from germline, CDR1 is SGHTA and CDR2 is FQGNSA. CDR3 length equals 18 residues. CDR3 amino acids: CASSSPGGRVTSADTQYF. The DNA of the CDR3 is TGTGCCAGCAGCTCGCCGGGGGGTCGCGTTACTAGCGCAGATACGCAGTATTTT.

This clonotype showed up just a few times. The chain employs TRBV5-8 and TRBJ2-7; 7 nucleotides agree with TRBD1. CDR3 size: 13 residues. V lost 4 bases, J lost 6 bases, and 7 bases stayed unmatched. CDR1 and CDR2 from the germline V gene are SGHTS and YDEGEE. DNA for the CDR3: TGTGCCAGCAGCCGGTACAGGGGCAGCGAGCAGTACTTC. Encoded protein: CASSRYRGSEQYF.